The 7 T cell receptor beta chains below were found in one sample sequenced in a study of CD4 T cells in relation to SARS-CoV-2 and coronaviruses (dated by TCRdb to about 2021). Which antigens these TCRs recognize remains unknown. Library preparation employed the immunoSEQ multiplex PCR assay. TCRdb took over this immuneACCESS table, retaining in-frame rearrangements with V and J assigned. Such tables are incomplete; in checked studies, under half of the missing clones stem from an unresolved V gene, and the remainder is unexplained. The sample has around 23,000 clones on record, 65% to 70% of them singletons. The ten top clones hold around 20% of the sample. CD4+ T cells from unexposed donors were collected before the COVID-19 pandemic (2011-2018). After approximately 11 days of culture, CD4+ T cells were isolated with the EasySep CD4+ T cell isolation kit. Sequencing input: CD4+ T cells from PBMCs, cultured in vitro. Receptors were obtained from a human donor in good health.

This chain uses TRBV4-1 with TRBJ2-3; perhaps TRBD1 as D (6 bases). The CDR3 spans 13 residues. V lost 3 bases and J 2 bases, leaving 6 bases between the germline ends. CDR1 is MGHRA and CDR2 is YSYEKL in the germline V gene. CDR3 sequence (DNA): TGCGCCAGCAGCCAGGGACACACAGATACGCAGTATTTT. Amino acid sequence: CASSQGHTDTQYF.

On this clone itself: The junction departs from germline at one end; a sequencing error may be responsible. The V gene is TRBV2, the J gene TRBJ2-3, with 8 bases that match TRBD1. The germline gives CDR1 SNHLY, CDR2 FYNNEI. CDR3 length: 11 residues. CDR3 sequence: CASSEAGQGFF. The CDR3 region has the DNA TGTGCCAGCAGTGAAGCCGGACAGGGCTTTTTT.

This rearrangement joins TRBV29-1 to TRBJ2-2; D is ambiguous. Germline V gene lookup returns CDR1 SQVTM and CDR2 ANQGSEA. CDR3 size: 13 residues. Trimming took 4 bases from V and 0 from J, leaving 6 bases between them. The CDR3 region is CSVAPTNTGELFF. Here the CDR3 DNA reads TGCAGCGTTGCTCCCACGAACACCGGGGAGCTGTTTTTT.

This chain links TRBV3-1 (or the pseudogene TRBV3-2) with TRBJ2-3, with TRBD2 matching 10 bases. CDR3 size: 19 residues. Trimming took 3 bases from V and 3 from J; bases not matched to a gene: 15. CDR1 and CDR2 from the germline V gene are LGHDT and YNNKEL (reference sequence). CDR3 residues: CASSHTNERGGYGTDTQYF. The DNA of the CDR3 is TGTGCCAGCAGCCACACTAATGAGCGGGGGGGCTATGGGACAGATACGCAGTATTTT.

The rearrangement uses TRBV19 and TRBJ1-4, with TRBD1 matching over 9 bases. This CDR3 is built from 16 residues. V lost 5 bases, J lost 2 bases, and 6 bases stayed unmatched. From germline, CDR1 is LNHDA and CDR2 SQIVND (reference sequence). The CDR3 DNA sequence: TGTGCCAGTAGTTTACAGGGGGCATCGACTAATGAAAAACTGTTTTTT. Encoded protein: CASSLQGASTNEKLFF.

This clone showed up just a few times. The chain is built from TRBV4-1 and TRBJ2-7; TRBD1 or TRBD2 may be the D gene (5 bases each). The CDR3 runs 14 residues. Trimming pared 0 bases from V and 9 bases from J, leaving 15 bases between. CDR1 and CDR2 (germline): MGHRA, YSYEKL. The CDR3 nucleotides read TGCGCCAGCAGCCAAGATATTCGGGTGGGGGTGCAGTACTTC. It codes for CASSQDIRVGVQYF.

V usage is TRBV4-2 and J usage is TRBJ1-2; 9 bases are shared with TRBD1. After removal of 1 base from V and 7 bases from J, the junction contained 4 bases not matched to a gene. This CDR3 spans 14 amino acids. Germline lookup yields CDR1 LGHNA and CDR2 YNFKEQ. The CDR3 bases are TGTGCCAGCAGCCAAGGGGACAGGGTAGTTGGCTACACCTTC. Encoded protein: CASSQGDRVVGYTF.